This T cell receptor (beta chain) is drawn from a study of T cells in Graves' hyperthyroidism and ophthalmopathy. This clonotype has ten or more counts. Researchers took RNA transcripts and amplified the TCR beta CDR3 regions from them. The HTBI primer set served for first-round RT-PCR of the TCR CDR3. MiXCR, applied by TCRdb to the multiplex PCR reads, yields one record per CDR3 protein. The data hold over 250,000 distinct CDR3 sequences, with approximately 15% observed a single time. CDR3 length equals 13 residues. Trimming left V 5 bases short and J 4 bases short, with 11 bases between. The clonotype originates from a woman aged 40-49 years with Graves' ophthalmopathy. Sample: blood. The chain joins TRBV12-3 or TRBV12-4 to TRBJ1-1, with D perhaps matching TRBD1 (5 bases). The CDR3 region has the DNA TGTGCCAGCAGTCTGCGGGACGGCACTGAAGCTTTCTTT. As protein: CASSLRDGTEAFF.